This entry describes one TCR beta chain. In this sample, this clone turned up a few times. This clone's antigen is unknown. No base quality information exists; no much larger clone differs at one position. The immunoSEQ Assay, a bias-controlled multiplex PCR, was used to amplify TCRbeta CDR3 regions from genomic DNA. For the original study's pipeline: The number of nucleated cells in each sample was estimated by amplification of reference gene primers within the assay. To quantify the absolute abundance of each unique TCRbeta CDR3 rearrangement, sequence reads were collapsed and filtered. For each sample, productive Simpson clonality was calculated by taking the square root of Simpson's diversity index across productive rearrangements. TCRdb stores this immuneACCESS table with in-frame sequences only. Part of the clones is absent; in the studies checked, under half of the shortfall reflects unresolved V genes, and no reason is known for the rest. That table gives V, J and clone size, and the DNA gave D and trimming. In all, the sample holds about 120,000 clones, and around 89% of those were seen once. The ten largest clones add up to about 18% of the sample.

The entry originates in a study of blood T cell repertoires in COVID-19 (TCRdb year 2020). Regarding the research as a whole: Collaborator samples came from the United States, Italy and Spain and covered acute and convalescent phases of COVID-19. The dataset comprised deeply sampled blood TCRbeta repertoires from subjects exposed to, actively infected with, or recovered from COVID-19. A freely available public database, intended as a resource for researchers studying the immune response to SARS-CoV-2, is where the repertoires were released. Where available, HLA class I and class II types were obtained from metadata supplied by the sample provider rather than from assay-based typing. The samples were drawn from two sources: the first 160 participants of the ongoing ImmuneRACE study, and about 1,300 subjects contributed by 6 global collaborators. The material from the prospective study consisted of cDNA or gDNA derived from T cells, B-cell-depleted T cells, or PBMCs. Sample metadata almost always included a de-identified subject ID, COVID-19 status, age in years and sex. Study-level results and caveats: The amount of clinical and demographic metadata varied by source and participant and was provided uncurated.

The junction carries 9 bases between V and J, which are trimmed by 7 bases and 5 bases respectively. Based on the germline V gene, the CDR1 and CDR2 sequences are SGHRS and YFSETQ. The CDR3 runs 11 residues from the cysteine to the phenylalanine. The only DNA kept is the CDR3, 33 bases in frame from the first base. Each collaborating institution followed its own protocols to collect whole blood in K2EDTA tubes. For TCRbeta analysis, collaborator samples were shipped as frozen whole blood, as isolated PBMCs, or as DNA extracted from either sample type. The chain is made from TRBV5-1 and TRBJ1-2; the D gene lacks a confident call. The specimen was peripheral blood. This TCR derives from a human donor with acute or convalescent COVID-19. The donor label of this sample is uncertain. The DNA reads TGCGCCAGCGGAGGAGAGTATGGCTACACCTTC. The translation is CASGGEYGYTF.